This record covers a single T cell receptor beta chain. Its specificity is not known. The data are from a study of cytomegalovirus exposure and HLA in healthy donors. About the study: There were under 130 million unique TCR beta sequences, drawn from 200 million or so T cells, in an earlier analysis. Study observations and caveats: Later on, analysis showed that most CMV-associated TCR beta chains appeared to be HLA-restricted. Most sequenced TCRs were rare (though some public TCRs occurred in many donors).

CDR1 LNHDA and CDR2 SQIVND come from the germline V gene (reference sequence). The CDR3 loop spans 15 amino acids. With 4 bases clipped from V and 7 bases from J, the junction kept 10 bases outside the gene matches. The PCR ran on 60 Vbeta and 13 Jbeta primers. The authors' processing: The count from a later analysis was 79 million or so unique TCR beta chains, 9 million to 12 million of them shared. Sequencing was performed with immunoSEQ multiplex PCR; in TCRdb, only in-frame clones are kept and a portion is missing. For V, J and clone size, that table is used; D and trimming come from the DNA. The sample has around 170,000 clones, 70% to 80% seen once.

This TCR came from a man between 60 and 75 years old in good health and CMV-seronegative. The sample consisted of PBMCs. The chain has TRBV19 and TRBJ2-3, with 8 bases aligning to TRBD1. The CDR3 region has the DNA TGTGCCAGTAGTACACCAAGGACAGGGATGAATACGCAGTATTTT. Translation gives CASSTPRTGMNTQYF.